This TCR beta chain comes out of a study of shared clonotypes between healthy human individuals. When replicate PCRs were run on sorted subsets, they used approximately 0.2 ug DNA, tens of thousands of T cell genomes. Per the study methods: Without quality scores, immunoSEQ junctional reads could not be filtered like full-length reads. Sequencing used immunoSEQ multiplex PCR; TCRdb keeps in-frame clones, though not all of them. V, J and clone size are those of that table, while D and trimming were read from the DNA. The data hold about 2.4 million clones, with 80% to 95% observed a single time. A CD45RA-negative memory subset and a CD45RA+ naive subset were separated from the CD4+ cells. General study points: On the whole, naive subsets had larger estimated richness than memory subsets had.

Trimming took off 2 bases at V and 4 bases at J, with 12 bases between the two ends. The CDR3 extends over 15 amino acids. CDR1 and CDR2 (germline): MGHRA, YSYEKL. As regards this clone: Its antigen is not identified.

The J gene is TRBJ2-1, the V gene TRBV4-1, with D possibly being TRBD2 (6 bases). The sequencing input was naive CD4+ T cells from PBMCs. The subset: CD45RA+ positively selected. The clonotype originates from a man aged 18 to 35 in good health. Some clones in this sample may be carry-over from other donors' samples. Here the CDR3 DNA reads TGCGCCAGCAGCCAACTAGGACTAAAATACAATGAGCAGTTCTTC. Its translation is CASSQLGLKYNEQFF.